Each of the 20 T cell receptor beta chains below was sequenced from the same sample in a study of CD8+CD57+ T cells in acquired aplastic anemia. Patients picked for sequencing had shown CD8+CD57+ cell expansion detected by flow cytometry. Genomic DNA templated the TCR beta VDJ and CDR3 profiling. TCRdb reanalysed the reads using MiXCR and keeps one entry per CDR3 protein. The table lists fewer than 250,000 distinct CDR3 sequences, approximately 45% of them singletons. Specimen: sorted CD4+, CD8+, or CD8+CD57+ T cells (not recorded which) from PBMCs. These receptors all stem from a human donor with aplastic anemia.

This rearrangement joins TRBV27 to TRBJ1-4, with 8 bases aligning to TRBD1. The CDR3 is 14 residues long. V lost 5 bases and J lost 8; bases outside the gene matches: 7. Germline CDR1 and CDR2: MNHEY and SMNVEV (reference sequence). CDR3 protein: CASSQDRVGEKLFF. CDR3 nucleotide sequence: TGTGCCAGCAGTCAGGACAGGGTGGGCGAAAAACTGTTTTTT.

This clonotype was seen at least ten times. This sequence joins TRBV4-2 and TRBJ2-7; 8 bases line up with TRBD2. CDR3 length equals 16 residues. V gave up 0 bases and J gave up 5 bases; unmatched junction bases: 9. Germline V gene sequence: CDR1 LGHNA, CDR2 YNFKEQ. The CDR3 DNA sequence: TGTGCCAGCAGCCAAGATGACCCGGGGGGGCCGGACGAGCAGTACTTC. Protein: CASSQDDPGGPDEQYF.

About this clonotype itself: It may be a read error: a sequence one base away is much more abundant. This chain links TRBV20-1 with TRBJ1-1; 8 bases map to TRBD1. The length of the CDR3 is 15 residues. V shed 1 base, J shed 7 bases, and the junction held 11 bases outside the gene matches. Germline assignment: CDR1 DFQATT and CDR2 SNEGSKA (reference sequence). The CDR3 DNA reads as TGCAGTGCTAGAGGTATACGGACCGGGACAGGTGAAGCTTTCTTT. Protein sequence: CSARGIRTGTGEAFF.

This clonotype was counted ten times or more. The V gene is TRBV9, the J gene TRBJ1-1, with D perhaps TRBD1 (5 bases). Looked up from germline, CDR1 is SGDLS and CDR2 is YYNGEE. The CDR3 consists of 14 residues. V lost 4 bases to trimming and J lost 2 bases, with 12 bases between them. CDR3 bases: TGTGCCAGCAGCCCGCGGACACTAAACACTGAAGCTTTCTTT. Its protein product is CASSPRTLNTEAFF.

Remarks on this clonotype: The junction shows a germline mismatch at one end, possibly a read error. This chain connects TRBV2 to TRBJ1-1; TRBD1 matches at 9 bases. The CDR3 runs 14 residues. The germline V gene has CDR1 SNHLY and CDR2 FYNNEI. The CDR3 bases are TGTGCCATCAGTGAGGGACAGGGGAACACTGAAGCTTTCTTT. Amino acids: CAISEGQGNTEAFF. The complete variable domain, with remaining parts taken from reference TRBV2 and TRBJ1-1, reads EPEVTQTPSHQVTQMGQEVILRCVPISNHLYFYWYRQILGQKVEFLVSFYNNEISEKSEIFDDQFSVERPDGSNFTLKIRSTKLEDSAMYFCAISEGQGNTEAFFGQGTRLTVV.

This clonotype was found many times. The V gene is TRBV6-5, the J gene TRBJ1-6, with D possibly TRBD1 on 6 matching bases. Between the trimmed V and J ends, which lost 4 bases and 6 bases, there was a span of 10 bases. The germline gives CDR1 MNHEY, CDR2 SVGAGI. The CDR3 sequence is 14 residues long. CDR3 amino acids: CASSFRGLNSPLHF. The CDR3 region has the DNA TGTGCCAGCAGTTTCAGGGGCCTTAATTCACCCCTCCACTTT.

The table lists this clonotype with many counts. The CDR3 reads CASSEWTSGRGDTQYF. CDR3 nucleotides: TGTGCCAGCAGCGAGTGGACTAGCGGGCGTGGAGATACGCAGTATTTT. The V call is TRBV9, the J call TRBJ2-3, with 11 nucleotides matching TRBD2. The CDR3 contains 16 residues. The V segment lost 3 bases and the J segment 5 bases; nucleotides outside the gene matches: 8. Germline lookup yields CDR1 SGDLS and CDR2 YYNGEE.

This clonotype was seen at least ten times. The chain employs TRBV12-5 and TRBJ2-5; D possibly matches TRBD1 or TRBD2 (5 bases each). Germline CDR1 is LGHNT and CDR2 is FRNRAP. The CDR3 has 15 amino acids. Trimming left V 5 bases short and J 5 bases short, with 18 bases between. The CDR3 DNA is TGTGCTAGTGGTCTAAGGGACCAGGGTTGGGAGACCCAGTACTTC. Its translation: CASGLRDQGWETQYF. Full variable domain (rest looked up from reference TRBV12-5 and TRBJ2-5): DARVTQTPRHKVTEMGQEVTMRCQPILGHNTVFWYRQTMMQGLELLAYFRNRAPLDDSGMPKDRFSAEMPDATLATLKIQPSEPRDSAVYFCASGLRDQGWETQYFGPGTRLLVL.

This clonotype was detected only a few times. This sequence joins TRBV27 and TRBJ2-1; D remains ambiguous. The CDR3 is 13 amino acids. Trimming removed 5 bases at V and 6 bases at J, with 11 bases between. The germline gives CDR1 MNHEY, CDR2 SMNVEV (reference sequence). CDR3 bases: TGTGCCAGCAGTCAATCCGAACGCAATGAGCAGTTCTTC. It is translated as CASSQSERNEQFF.

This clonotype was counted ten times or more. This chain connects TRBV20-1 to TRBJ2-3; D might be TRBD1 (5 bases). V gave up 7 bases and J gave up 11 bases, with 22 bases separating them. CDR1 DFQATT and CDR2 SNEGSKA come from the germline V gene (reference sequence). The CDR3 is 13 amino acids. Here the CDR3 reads CSVRRYQGMGQYF. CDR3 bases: TGCAGTGTTCGACGGTATCAGGGAATGGGGCAGTATTTT.

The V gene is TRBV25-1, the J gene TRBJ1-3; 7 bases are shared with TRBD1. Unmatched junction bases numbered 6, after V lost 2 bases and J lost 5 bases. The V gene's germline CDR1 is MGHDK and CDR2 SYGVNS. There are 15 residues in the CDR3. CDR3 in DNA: TGTGCCAGCAGTGAAGGGACAGCGGCTCGAAACACCATATATTTT. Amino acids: CASSEGTAARNTIYF.

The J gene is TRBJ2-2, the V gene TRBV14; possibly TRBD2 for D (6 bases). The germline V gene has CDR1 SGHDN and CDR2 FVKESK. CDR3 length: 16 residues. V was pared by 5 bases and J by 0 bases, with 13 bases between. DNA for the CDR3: TGTGCCAGCAGCAGACTAGGGTACGCGAACACCGGGGAGCTGTTTTTT. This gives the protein CASSRLGYANTGELFF.

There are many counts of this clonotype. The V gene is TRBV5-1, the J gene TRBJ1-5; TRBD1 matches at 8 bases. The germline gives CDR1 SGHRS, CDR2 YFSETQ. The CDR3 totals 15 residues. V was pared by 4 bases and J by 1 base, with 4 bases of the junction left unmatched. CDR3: CASSEDRVSNQPQHF. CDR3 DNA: TGCGCCAGCAGCGAGGACAGGGTGAGCAATCAGCCCCAGCATTTT.

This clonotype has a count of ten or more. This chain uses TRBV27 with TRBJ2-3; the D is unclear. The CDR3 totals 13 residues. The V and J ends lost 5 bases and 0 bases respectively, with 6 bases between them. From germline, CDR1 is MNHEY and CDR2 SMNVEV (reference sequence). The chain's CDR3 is CASSPASTDTQYF. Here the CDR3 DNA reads TGTGCCAGCAGTCCGGCTAGCACAGATACGCAGTATTTT.

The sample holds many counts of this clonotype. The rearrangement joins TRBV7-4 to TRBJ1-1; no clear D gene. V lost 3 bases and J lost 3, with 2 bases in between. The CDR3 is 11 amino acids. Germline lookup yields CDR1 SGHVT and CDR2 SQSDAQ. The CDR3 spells CASSLDTEAFF. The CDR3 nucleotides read TGTGCCAGCAGCTTGGACACTGAAGCTTTCTTT.

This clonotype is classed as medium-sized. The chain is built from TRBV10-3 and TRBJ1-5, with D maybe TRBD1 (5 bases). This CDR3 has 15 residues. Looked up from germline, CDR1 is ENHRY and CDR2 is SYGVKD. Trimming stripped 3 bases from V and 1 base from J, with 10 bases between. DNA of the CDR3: TGTGCCATCAGTGAACCAGGGTTGAGCAATCAGCCCCAGCATTTT. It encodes CAISEPGLSNQPQHF.

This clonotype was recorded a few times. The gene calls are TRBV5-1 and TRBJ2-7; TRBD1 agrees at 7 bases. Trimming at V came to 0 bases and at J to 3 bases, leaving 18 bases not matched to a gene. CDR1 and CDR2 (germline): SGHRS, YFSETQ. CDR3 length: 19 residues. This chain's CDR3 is CASSLEGRGRSGVVYEQYF. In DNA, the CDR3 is TGCGCCAGCAGCTTGGAGGGCAGGGGGAGATCCGGGGTCGTCTACGAGCAGTACTTC.

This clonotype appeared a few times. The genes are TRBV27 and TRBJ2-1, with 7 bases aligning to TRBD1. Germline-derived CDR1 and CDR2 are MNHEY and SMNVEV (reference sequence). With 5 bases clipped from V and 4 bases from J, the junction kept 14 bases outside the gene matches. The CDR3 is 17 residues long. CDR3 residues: CASSLTGPIPPYNEQFF. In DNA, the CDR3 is TGTGCCAGCAGTCTGACAGGGCCTATACCTCCTTACAATGAGCAGTTCTTC.

The CDR3 loop is CAISRGDGYGYTF. The CDR3 region has the DNA TGTGCCATCAGTAGGGGGGATGGATATGGCTACACCTTC. The chain has TRBV10-3 and TRBJ1-2, with a tentative D call TRBD1 (6 bases). V lost 5 bases, J lost 5 bases, and 12 bases lay in between. This CDR3 contains 13 residues. CDR1 is ENHRY and CDR2 is SYGVKD in the germline V gene.

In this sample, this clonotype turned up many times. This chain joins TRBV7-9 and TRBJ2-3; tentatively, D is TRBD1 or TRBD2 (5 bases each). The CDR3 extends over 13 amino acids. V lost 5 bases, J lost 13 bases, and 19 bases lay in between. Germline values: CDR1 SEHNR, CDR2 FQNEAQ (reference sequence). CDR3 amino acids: CASSQSRDPKKYF. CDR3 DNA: TGTGCCAGCAGCCAAAGCCGGGACCCAAAAAAGTATTTT.